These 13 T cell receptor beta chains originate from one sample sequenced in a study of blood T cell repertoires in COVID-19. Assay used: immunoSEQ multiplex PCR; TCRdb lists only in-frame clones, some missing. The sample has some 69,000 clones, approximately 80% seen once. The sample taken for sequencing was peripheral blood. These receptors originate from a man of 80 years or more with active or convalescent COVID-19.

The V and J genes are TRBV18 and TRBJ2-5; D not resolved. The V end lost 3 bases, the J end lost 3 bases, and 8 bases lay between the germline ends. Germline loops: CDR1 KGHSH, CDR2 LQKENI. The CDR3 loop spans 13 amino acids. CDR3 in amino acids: CASSPGKKETQYF. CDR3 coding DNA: TGTGCCAGCTCACCGGGCAAGAAAGAGACCCAGTACTTC.

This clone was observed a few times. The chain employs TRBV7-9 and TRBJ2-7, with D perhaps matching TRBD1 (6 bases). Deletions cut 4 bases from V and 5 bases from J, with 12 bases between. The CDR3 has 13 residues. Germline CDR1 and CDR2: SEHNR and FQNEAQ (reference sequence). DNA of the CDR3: TGTGCCAGCAGCTCGGCAGGGGTCAACGAGCAGTACTTC. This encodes CASSSAGVNEQYF.

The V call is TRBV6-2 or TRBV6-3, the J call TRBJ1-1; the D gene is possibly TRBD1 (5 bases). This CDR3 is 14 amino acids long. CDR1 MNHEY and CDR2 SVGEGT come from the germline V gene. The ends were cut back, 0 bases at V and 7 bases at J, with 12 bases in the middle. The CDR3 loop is CASSYSGGSLEAFF. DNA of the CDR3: TGTGCCAGCAGTTACTCGGGGGGGAGCCTTGAAGCTTTCTTT.

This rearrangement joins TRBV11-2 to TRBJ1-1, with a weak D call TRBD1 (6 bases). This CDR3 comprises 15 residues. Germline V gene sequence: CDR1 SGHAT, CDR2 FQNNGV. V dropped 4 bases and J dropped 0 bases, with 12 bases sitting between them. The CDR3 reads CASSWGGVLNTEAFF. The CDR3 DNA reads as TGTGCCAGCAGCTGGGGGGGCGTACTGAACACTGAAGCTTTCTTT.

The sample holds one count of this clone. DNA for the CDR3: TGTGCCAGCAGCCGCCGGGACAGGGTTTACGATGAGCAGTTCTTC. It is translated as CASSRRDRVYDEQFF. The rearrangement joins TRBV14 to TRBJ2-1; 9 positions match TRBD1. This CDR3 is built from 15 residues. V shed 4 bases, J shed 8 bases, and the junction held 9 bases outside the gene matches. Germline V gene sequence: CDR1 SGHDN, CDR2 FVKESK.

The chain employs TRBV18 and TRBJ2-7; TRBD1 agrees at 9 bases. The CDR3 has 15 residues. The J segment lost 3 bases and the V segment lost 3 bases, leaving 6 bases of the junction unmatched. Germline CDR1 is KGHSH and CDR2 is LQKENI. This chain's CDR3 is CASSPGTGYDYEQYF. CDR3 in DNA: TGTGCCAGCTCACCCGGGACAGGGTACGACTACGAGCAGTACTTC.

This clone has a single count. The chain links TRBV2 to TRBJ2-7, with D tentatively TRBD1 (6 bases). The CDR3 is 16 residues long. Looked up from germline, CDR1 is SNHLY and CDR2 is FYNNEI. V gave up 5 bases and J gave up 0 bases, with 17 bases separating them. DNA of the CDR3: TGTGCCAGCAGTTACAGGGCCCGAATTAGCTCCTACGAGCAGTACTTC. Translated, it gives CASSYRARISSYEQYF.

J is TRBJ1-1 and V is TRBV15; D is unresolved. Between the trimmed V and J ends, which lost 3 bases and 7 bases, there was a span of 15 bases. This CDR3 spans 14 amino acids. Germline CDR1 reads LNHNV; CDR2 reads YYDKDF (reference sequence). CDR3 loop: CATSSDGFFFEAFF. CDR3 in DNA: TGTGCCACCAGCAGTGACGGGTTTTTTTTTGAAGCTTTCTTT.

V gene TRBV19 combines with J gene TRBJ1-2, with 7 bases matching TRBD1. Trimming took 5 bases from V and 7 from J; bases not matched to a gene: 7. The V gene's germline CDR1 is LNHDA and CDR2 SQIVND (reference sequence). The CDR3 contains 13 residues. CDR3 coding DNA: TGTGCCAGTAGTCCCCGGACAGGTTTTGGCTACACCTTC. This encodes CASSPRTGFGYTF.

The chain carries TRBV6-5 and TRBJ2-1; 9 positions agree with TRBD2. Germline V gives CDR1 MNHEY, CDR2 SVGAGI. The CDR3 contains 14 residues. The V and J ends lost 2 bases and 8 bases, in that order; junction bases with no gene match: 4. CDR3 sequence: CASSYASGVYEQFF. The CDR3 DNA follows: TGTGCCAGCAGTTACGCTAGCGGGGTCTATGAGCAGTTCTTC.

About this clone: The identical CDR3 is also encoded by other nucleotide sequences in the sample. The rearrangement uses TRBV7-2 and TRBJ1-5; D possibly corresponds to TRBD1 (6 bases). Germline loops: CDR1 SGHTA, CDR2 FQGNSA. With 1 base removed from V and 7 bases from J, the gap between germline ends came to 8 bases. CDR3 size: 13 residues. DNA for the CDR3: TGTGCCAGCAGCTTAGGCAGGGGACAGCCCCAGCATTTT. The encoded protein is CASSLGRGQPQHF.

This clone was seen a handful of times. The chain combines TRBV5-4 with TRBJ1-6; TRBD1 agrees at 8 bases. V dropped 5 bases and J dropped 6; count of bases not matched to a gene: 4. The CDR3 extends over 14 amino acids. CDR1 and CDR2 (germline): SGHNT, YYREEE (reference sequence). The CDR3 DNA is TGTGCCAGCAGTGGGACAGGAACTAATTCACCCCTCCACTTT. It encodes CASSGTGTNSPLHF.

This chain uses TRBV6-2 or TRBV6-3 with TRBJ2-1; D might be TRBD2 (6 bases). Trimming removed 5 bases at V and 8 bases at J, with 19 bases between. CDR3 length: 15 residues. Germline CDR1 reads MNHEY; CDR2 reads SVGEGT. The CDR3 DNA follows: TGTGCCAGCAGTGGGGACTTCAGCGAGTGGGATGAGCAGTTCTTC. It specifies CASSGDFSEWDEQFF.